This T cell receptor beta chain stems from a study of siplizumab effects on memory and regulatory T cells (dated by TCRdb to about 2019). At the level of the whole study: The study looked at the effect of siplizumab, an anti-CD2 antibody, on alloreactive T-cell subsets in allogeneic mixed lymphocyte reactions made from human PBMCs.

CDR1 SGDLS and CDR2 YYNGEE were looked up in the germline V gene. The CDR3 runs 15 amino acids, cysteine and phenylalanine included. Only the CDR3 DNA stays, 45 bases, in frame from base 1. The germline ends are 17 bases apart after V is trimmed by 4 bases and J by 3 bases. The paper as a whole reports these results and caveats: The cumulative frequency of alloreactive sequences traceable to unstimulated CD4+ memory T cells was significantly reduced by siplizumab. The suppressive function of proliferating Tregs from siplizumab cultures was not functionally confirmed. For roughly 80-97% of proliferating CD4+ or CD8+ clones, no naive or memory phenotype could be assigned. Among mappable alloreactive CD4+ clones, the Treg-derived fraction averaged approximately 69% with siplizumab versus 26.9% in control reactions. Because sequences at frequencies below about 10^-5 were poorly captured, only a minor fraction of alloreactive clones could be mapped back to unstimulated subsets. Compared with memory T cells, unstimulated naive T cells appeared more diverse, and naive cells seemed to make a substantial contribution to the alloresponse.

As concerns this clone: Its antigen target is currently unknown. Base qualities are not at hand, and no much larger clone is one base apart.

Sorted unstimulated T cells, along with proliferating T cells recovered from mixed lymphocyte reactions, underwent TCRbeta CDR3 sequencing. Fresh whole blood from around eleven HLA-typed healthy donors served as the source for isolating PBMCs. Receptors were amplified or captured by the immunoSEQ multiplex PCR assay. Each sample had around 92,000 TCR templates assayed by the deep sequencing platform. Genomic DNA extracted from sorted T cells was the material used for TCRbeta CDR3 sequencing. In the authors' own workflow: The R programming language was used for clonal analysis of the TCRbeta CDR3 data. Alloreactive CD4+ and CD8+ clones were defined by comparing unstimulated samples with post-reaction CFSE-low samples. By matching sequences to the repertoires of sorted unstimulated Treg and non-Treg cells, each alloreactive CD4+ clone was assigned a regulatory or non-regulatory origin. TCRdb provides this immuneACCESS table in a form limited to in-frame rearrangements. Some clones are lacking; in checked studies, under half of them reflect an unresolved V gene, and why the rest are absent is not known. V and J calls and clone size follow that table, whereas D and trimming were derived from the DNA. In this sample the table shows about 98,000 clones, about 94% of which occur a single time. Roughly 1% of the sample lies in the top ten.

What was sequenced was CD4+ T cells sorted from blood. The rearrangement joined TRBV9 to TRBJ2-7; no D gene call is confident. This receptor was identified in a human donor in good health. The nucleotide sequence reads as follows: TGTGCCAGCAGCCCCCGGTTCGACCTGAGCTACGAGCAGTACTTC. It is translated as CASSPRFDLSYEQYF. With the rest looked up from the reference TRBV9 and TRBJ2-7 genes rather than sequenced, the full variable domain is DSGVTQTPKHLITATGQRVTLRCSPRSGDLSVYWYQQSLDQGLQFLIQYYNGEERAKGNILERFSAQQFPDLHSELNLSSLELGDSALYFCASSPRFDLSYEQYFGPGTRLTVT.